The 4 T cell receptor beta chains reported below all come from one sample, sequenced in a study of T-cell memory formation after mild COVID-19. TCRdb independently ran MiXCR on the 5' RACE reads; one entry per CDR3 protein. The data show fewer than 400,000 distinct CDR3 sequences, 15% to 20% seen once. Sequencing was done on a sample of PBMCs or a T cell subset sorted from them (not recorded which). The receptors derive from a man aged 18 to 30 who had mild COVID-19 (a few samples of this study predate the infection). Cell type and time point are not known.

The CDR3 loop reads CASSLGWAGQPQHF. In nucleotides, the CDR3 is TGTGCCAGCAGCTTAGGCTGGGCGGGTCAGCCCCAGCATTTT. This rearrangement joins TRBV7-9 to TRBJ1-5; unclear D gene. The V gene's germline CDR1 is SEHNR and CDR2 FQNEAQ (reference sequence). CDR3 size: 14 residues. V lost 1 base and J 6 bases, leaving 10 bases between the germline ends.

The chain recombines TRBV11-2 with TRBJ2-7; D call uncertain. Trimming shortened V by 5 bases and J by 0 bases, and 11 bases separated the two germline ends. Germline V gene sequence: CDR1 SGHAT, CDR2 FQNNGV. The CDR3 is 14 amino acids. CDR3 amino acids: CASSPGFSSYEQYF. As DNA, the CDR3 is TGTGCCAGCAGCCCTGGCTTTAGCTCCTACGAGCAGTACTTC.

This clonotype was seen at least ten times. V and J are TRBV12-3 or TRBV12-4 and TRBJ2-7; 9 bases are a match to TRBD2. The CDR3 has 14 amino acids. V lost 7 bases to trimming and J lost 6 bases; unmatched junction nucleotides: 10. The DNA for the CDR3 is TGTGCCAGCACTCCGGGACTAGCATCTCGCGAGCAGTACTTC. This gives the protein CASTPGLASREQYF.

The V gene is TRBV29-1, the J gene TRBJ1-2; D may be TRBD1 (6 bases). Per germline, CDR1 SQVTM and CDR2 ANQGSEA. This CDR3 spans 16 amino acids. Trimming removed 0 bases from V and 3 bases from J, with 17 bases in between. The DNA of the CDR3 is TGCAGCGTTGAAGATGAGGGGGAAGGGCCGTACTATGGCTACACCTTC. It is translated as CSVEDEGEGPYYGYTF.